Reported below is one TCR beta chain. Germline V CDR1 and CDR2: SGHTA, FQGTGA. The CDR3 loop spans 14 amino acids. With 2 bases removed from V and 9 bases from J, the gap between germline ends came to 14 bases. This entry belongs to a study of blood T cell repertoires in COVID-19. The protocol was immunoSEQ multiplex PCR, while the TCRdb copy is restricted to in-frame clones and leaves out a portion. In the table there are a few hundred thousand clones, roughly nine tenths of which are singletons. The rearrangement joins TRBV7-3 to TRBJ2-4; D is perhaps TRBD1 (6 bases). The sequenced sample consisted of PBMCs or T cells enriched from blood (not recorded which). The clonotype comes from a woman in her forties who had been exposed to COVID-19. CDR3 sequence: CASSLAGAGGIQYF. CDR3 DNA: TGTGCCAGCAGCTTAGCAGGGGCTGGCGGCATTCAGTACTTC.